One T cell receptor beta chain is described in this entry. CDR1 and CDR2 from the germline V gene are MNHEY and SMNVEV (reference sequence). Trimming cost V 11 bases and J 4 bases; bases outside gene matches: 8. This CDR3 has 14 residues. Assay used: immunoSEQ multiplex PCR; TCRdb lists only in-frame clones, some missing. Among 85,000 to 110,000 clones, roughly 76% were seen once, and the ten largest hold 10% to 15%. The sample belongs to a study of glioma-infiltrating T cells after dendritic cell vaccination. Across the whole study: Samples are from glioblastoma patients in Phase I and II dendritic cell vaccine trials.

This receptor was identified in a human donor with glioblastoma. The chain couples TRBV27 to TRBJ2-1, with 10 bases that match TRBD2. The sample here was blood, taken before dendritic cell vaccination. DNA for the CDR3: TGTGCCTCCTCAAGCGGGGGGGCGTACAATGAGCAGTTCTTC. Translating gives CASSSGGAYNEQFF.